This TCR beta chain was recovered during a study of T cell changes during pregnancy in multiple sclerosis. The CDR3 runs 17 residues. Germline V gene data show CDR1 as SEHNR and CDR2 as FQNEAQ (reference sequence). J was trimmed by 1 base and V by 1 base; bases with no gene match: 6. Assay: immunoSEQ multiplex PCR; the TCRdb copy retains only in-frame clones and omits some. The sample has fewer than 85,000 clones; 94% are singletons. The material sequenced was peripheral blood, taken in the third trimester of pregnancy. The clonotype comes from a female donor with multiple sclerosis, enrolled in a pregnancy study. The chain carries TRBV7-9 and TRBJ2-1; 8 positions agree with TRBD2. The DNA for the CDR3 is TGTGCCAGCAGCTTAGGGGCACTAGCGGCTTCCTACAATGAGCAGTTCTTC. Amino acids: CASSLGALAASYNEQFF.